The 8 T cell receptor beta chains reported below all come from one sample, sequenced in a study of human T cells and chemical hapten exposure. TCRdb used MiXCR to reprocess the RACE reads, holding one entry per CDR3 protein. Here the sample spans tens of thousands of distinct CDR3 sequences, around a tenth being singletons. Stated time point: patch test 3, about 24 weeks after DPC sensitization. Treatment indicated: therapeutic diphenylcyclopropenone sensitization with weekly scalp DPC. It was from unfractionated whole blood that total RNA was extracted. Sequenced material: whole blood, taken in connection with sensitization to the hapten diphenylcyclopropenone (DPC). The origin of the receptors is a man in his fifties with alopecia areata. Some clones in this sample may be carry-over from other donors' samples.

This clonotype was seen at least ten times. The chain combines TRBV28 with TRBJ2-5; 7 bases fit TRBD1. Germline V lookup: CDR1 MDHEN, CDR2 SYDVKM. The CDR3 consists of 15 residues. Trimming removed 4 bases from V and 5 bases from J; junction bases left unmatched: 10. For the CDR3, the DNA is TGTGCCAGCAGTTCCCCGGGACAGACGTTTGAGACCCAGTACTTC. Its translation is CASSSPGQTFETQYF.

J is TRBJ2-3 and V is TRBV7-6; 7 nucleotides align to TRBD1. CDR1 is SGHVS, CDR2 FNYEAQ, per germline. V lost 5 bases and J lost 3; bases outside the gene matches: 5. The CDR3 is made up of 14 amino acids. As DNA, the CDR3 is TGTGCCAGCAGCCAGACAGGGCGGACAGATACGCAGTATTTT. It specifies CASSQTGRTDTQYF.

Notes on this clonotype: A much more abundant neighbour one base away suggests this may be a read error. This chain connects TRBV4-1 to TRBJ1-5; D perhaps matches TRBD1 (6 bases). Germline lookup yields CDR1 MGHRA and CDR2 YSYEKL. The CDR3 contains 17 residues. The CDR3, as DNA: TGCGCCAGCAGCCAAGATGAGACAGGACTAAGCAATCGGCCCCAGCATTTT. Protein sequence: CASSQDETGLSNRPQHF.

This clonotype was counted only a few times. The chain is built from TRBV29-1 and TRBJ2-7; D ambiguous. In germline, CDR1 is SQVTM, CDR2 ANQGSEA. This CDR3 is 12 amino acids long. Deletions cut 5 bases from V and 2 bases from J, with 10 bases between. CDR3 region: CSVCDSTYEQYF. CDR3 nucleotide sequence: TGCAGCGTTTGTGACTCTACCTACGAGCAGTACTTC.

Notes on this clonotype: At one end the junction does not follow the germline gene, possibly because of a read error. The chain combines TRBV28 with TRBJ1-3, with D unclear. CDR3 length equals 13 residues. Germline CDR1 and CDR2: MDHEN and SYDVKM. CDR3 loop: CASSVNSENTIYF. The CDR3 bases are TGTGCCAGCAGTGTCAACTCTGAAAACACCATATATTTT. Complete variable domain (other parts from reference TRBV28 and TRBJ1-3): DVKVTQSSRYLVKRTGEKVFLECVQDMDHENMFWYRQDPGLGLRLIYFSYDVKMKEKGDIPEGYSVSREKKERFSLILESASTNQTSMYLCASSVNSENTIYFGEGSWLTVV.

In this sample, this clonotype is medium-sized. The chain combines TRBV29-1 with TRBJ1-2; D gene ambiguous. In germline, CDR1 is SQVTM, CDR2 ANQGSEA. V was clipped by 4 bases and J by 4 bases, with 13 bases between them. This CDR3 is 13 amino acids long. The CDR3 nucleotides read TGCAGCGTTGGCCAGCTATACGGCTATGGCTACACCTTC. Amino acid sequence: CSVGQLYGYGYTF.

This clonotype was found many times. The chain recombines TRBV29-1 with TRBJ1-5, with D perhaps TRBD1 (6 bases). Per germline, CDR1 SQVTM and CDR2 ANQGSEA. Deletions cut 6 bases from V and 6 bases from J, with 15 bases between. The CDR3 consists of 13 residues. As DNA, the CDR3 is TGCAGCGTGGCACAGGGTAACGGTCAGCCCCAGCATTTT. Translation: CSVAQGNGQPQHF. Together with reference TRBV29-1 and TRBJ1-5, the CDR3 gives the full variable domain: SAVISQKPSRDICQRGTSLTIQCQVDSQVTMMFWYRQQPGQSLTLIATANQGSEATYESGFVIDKFPISRPNLTFSTLTVSNMSPEDSSIYLCSVAQGNGQPQHFGDGTRLSIL.

The rearrangement joins TRBV5-1 to TRBJ2-1, with D unresolved. V lost 1 base and J 10 bases, leaving 15 bases between the germline ends. The CDR3 loop spans 14 amino acids. CDR1 is SGHRS and CDR2 is YFSETQ in the germline V gene. CDR3 bases: TGCGCCAGCAGCTTGACCCAACCCCGGGCGGAGCAGTTCTTC. Translating gives CASSLTQPRAEQFF. The complete variable domain, with remaining parts taken from reference TRBV5-1 and TRBJ2-1, reads KAGVTQTPRYLIKTRGQQVTLSCSPISGHRSVSWYQQTPGQGLQFLFEYFSETQRNKGNFPGRFSGRQFSNSRSEMNVSTLELGDSALYLCASSLTQPRAEQFFGPGTRLTVL.